A selection of T cell receptor delta chains follows, all from one sample in a study of Vδ1+ human thymocytes. TCRdb re-called the multiplex PCR reads using CATT. The table lists approximately 58,000 delta-chain clones, more than 13% of them singletons. The sequenced sample consisted of Vdelta1+ gamma-delta thymocytes from the thymus. These receptors originate from a girl under three years old who had congenital heart surgery. Each CDR3 is given with its conserved first and last residue. Each record gives: V gene, clone size, D gene, J gene, CDR3 DNA, CDR3 protein. D genes are given only for firm matches. Clone size, where shown, is once, few, many, or a class for clones that have expanded.

TRDV1	.	TRDD3	TRDJ1	TGTGCTCTTGGGACAACCCCGTGGAGGGGGATACGCGGGTACACCGATAAACTCATCTTT	CALGTTPWRGIRGYTDKLIF
TRDV1	.	TRDD3	TRDJ1	TGTGCTCTTGGGCCACCGAGGACCGTCATACTGGGGGATAAAACCGATAAACTCATCTTT	CALGPPRTVILGDKTDKLIF
TRDV1	.	TRDD3	TRDJ1	TGTGCTCTTGGGGAAAAACCTTCCTACTGGGGGATACTGAGCCGAACCGATAAACTCATCTTT	CALGEKPSYWGILSRTDKLIF
TRDV2	medium-sized	TRDD3	TRDJ1	TGTGCCTGTGATGTTCCTCACTCACACCCCGGACTGGGGGATTCAGATAAACTCATCTTT	CACDVPHSHPGLGDSDKLIF
TRDV1	.	.	TRDJ1	TGTGCTCTTGGGGGATCCACTAGGGGGGCCTGGAACACCGATAAACTCATCTTT	CALGGSTRGAWNTDKLIF
TRDV1	.	TRDD3	TRDJ1	TGTGCTCTTGGGACGCCCCGTTCCACGAGGGGGATACGGTACACCGATAAACTCATCTTT	CALGTPRSTRGIRYTDKLIF
TRDV2	many	TRDD3	TRDJ1	TGTGCCTGTGACACGCTGCAGTGCTGGGGGAACCACACCGATAAACTCATCTTT	CACDTLQCWGNHTDKLIF
TRDV1	few	TRDD3	TRDJ1	TGTGCTCTTGGGGAACTACGTGGGGGATACGCGGGCGATAAACTCATCTTT	CALGELRGGYAGDKLIF
TRDV1	.	TRDD3	TRDJ1	TGTGCTCTTGGGGAACTCACCTTCGAGCGAGGGCCGGGGGATAGGAGGTGCACCGATAAACTCATCTTT	CALGELTFERGPGDRRCTDKLIF
TRDV1	few	.	TRDJ1	TGTGCTCTTGGGGAAAAGGGGGTACTGTACTGGGTGAAACTCATCTTT	CALGEKGVLYWVKLIF
TRDV1	few	TRDD2	TRDJ1	TGTGCTCTTGGGGAACACCTTCCTACGGCTGCCGGATTGAAGGCGGGGGGTGGTCTTGGGCTCATCTTT	CALGEHLPTAAGLKAGGGLGLIF
TRDV1	few	TRDD2	TRDJ1	TGTGCTCTTGGGCTCCCATCCTTCCTCCCCGGGTCCGATAAACTCATCTTT	CALGLPSFLPGSDKLIF
TRDV1	few	TRDD3	TRDJ1	TGTGCTCTTGGGGACCACTTCCTACTGGGGGATACATGCACCGTTCCCGATAAACTCATCTTT	CALGDHFLLGDTCTVPDKLIF
TRDV1	.	.	TRDJ1	TGTGCTCTTGGGAAGGGGGATTCCTACTGGACTGGGGACACCGATAAACTCATCTTT	CALGKGDSYWTGDTDKLIF
TRDV1	few	TRDD3	TRDJ1	TGTGCTCTTGGGGAAACTTCCCTACGGCTGGGGGTTTACACCGATAAACTCATCTTT	CALGETSLRLGVYTDKLIF
TRDV1	few	.	TRDJ1	TGTGCTCTTGGGGAAGGTAACCCGGGCCCCGATAAACTCATCTTT	CALGEGNPGPDKLIF
TRDV1	few	TRDD3	TRDJ1	TGTGCTCTTGGGGAATCCAGGGATACGCGGGGGATAACGATGTATAAACTCATCTTT	CALGESRDTRGITMYKLIF
TRDV1	few	TRDD3	TRDJ1	TGTGCTCTTGGGGAACTTCGTGCCACACTGGGGGAACATAAACTCATCTTT	CALGELRATLGEHKLIF
TRDV1	few	.	TRDJ1	TGTGCTCTTGGGGACCGCATCTTTACTTCCTACGTCCTGGGGGAGGGGACCGATAAACTCATCTTT	CALGDRIFTSYVLGEGTDKLIF
TRDV1	few	.	TRDJ1	TGTGCTCTTGGGGAACTACCTAAACGGGGGGACACCGATAAACTCATCTTT	CALGELPKRGDTDKLIF
TRDV1	.	.	TRDJ1	TGTGCTCTTGGGGCGTTTTACACCGATAAACTCATCTTT	CALGAFYTDKLIF
TRDV3	.	.	TRDJ1	TGTGCCTTTATCCTTCCCCCCGCAAACCTCAACACCGATAAACTCATCTTT	CAFILPPANLNTDKLIF